This record concerns one T cell receptor beta chain sequence. The data belong to a study of blood T cell repertoires in COVID-19. The CDR3 spans 15 residues. Trimming took 3 bases from V and 8 from J; bases not matched to a gene: 9. Germline V gene sequence: CDR1 MNHNS, CDR2 SASEGT. Clones were read by immunoSEQ multiplex PCR, and TCRdb kept only the in-frame ones, dropping some. There are around 270,000 clones in the sample; around nine tenths occur only once, and about 3.1% lies in the top ten. The origin of this receptor is a woman in her thirties or forties who had been exposed to COVID-19. The sequenced sample consisted of PBMCs or T cells enriched from blood (not recorded which). This rearrangement joins TRBV6-1 to TRBJ1-4; 7 bases are shared with TRBD1. CDR3 amino acids: CASSDFRRGVEKLFF. The CDR3 DNA reads as TGTGCCAGCAGTGATTTCCGCAGGGGGGTAGAAAAACTGTTTTTT.